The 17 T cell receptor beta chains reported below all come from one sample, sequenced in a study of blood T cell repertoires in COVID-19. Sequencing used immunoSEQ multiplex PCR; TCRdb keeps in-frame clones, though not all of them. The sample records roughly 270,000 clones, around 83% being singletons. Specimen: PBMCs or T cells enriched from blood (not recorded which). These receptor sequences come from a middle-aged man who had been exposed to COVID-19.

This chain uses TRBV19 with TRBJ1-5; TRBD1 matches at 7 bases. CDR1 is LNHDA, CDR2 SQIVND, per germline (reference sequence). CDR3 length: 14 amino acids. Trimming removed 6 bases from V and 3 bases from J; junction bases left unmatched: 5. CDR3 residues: CASRNDRANQPQHF. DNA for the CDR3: TGTGCCAGTAGAAACGACAGGGCCAATCAGCCCCAGCATTTT.

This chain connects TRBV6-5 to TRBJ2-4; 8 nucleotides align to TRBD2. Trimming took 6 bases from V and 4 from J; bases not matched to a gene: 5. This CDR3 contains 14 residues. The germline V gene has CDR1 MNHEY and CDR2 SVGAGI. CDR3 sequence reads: CASSGSGAKNIQYF. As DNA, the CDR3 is TGTGCCAGCAGCGGTAGCGGGGCAAAAAACATTCAGTACTTC.

CDR3 in DNA: TGTGCCAGCAGTTACTCGTCGGGGGACATTCAGTACTTC. Translated: CASSYSSGDIQYF. The chain has TRBV6-5 and TRBJ2-4; weak D call: TRBD2 (6 bases). CDR1 is MNHEY, CDR2 SVGAGI, per germline. This CDR3 has 13 residues. With 0 bases removed from V and 8 bases from J, the gap between germline ends came to 8 bases.

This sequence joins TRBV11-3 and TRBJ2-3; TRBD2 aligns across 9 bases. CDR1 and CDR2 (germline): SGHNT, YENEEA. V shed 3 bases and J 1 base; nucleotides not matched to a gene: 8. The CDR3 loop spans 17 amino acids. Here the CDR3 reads CASSLRVAGDGTDTQYF. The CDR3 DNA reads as TGTGCCAGCAGCTTGAGAGTAGCGGGAGATGGCACAGATACGCAGTATTTT.

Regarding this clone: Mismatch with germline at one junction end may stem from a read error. The CDR3 DNA is TGTGCCAGCAGTAGGGGACAGGGGACCAACCAGTTT. Protein: CASSRGQGTNQF. The chain employs TRBV12-3 or TRBV12-4 and TRBJ1-1, with 10 bases matching TRBD1. CDR3 length equals 12 residues.

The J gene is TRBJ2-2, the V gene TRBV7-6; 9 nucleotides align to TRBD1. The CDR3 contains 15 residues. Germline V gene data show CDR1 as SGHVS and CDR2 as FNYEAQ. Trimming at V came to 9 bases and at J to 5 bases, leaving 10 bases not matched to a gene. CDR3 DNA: TGTGCCAGTTCCTTAGGACAGGGGCGAACCGGGGAGCTGTTTTTT. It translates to CASSLGQGRTGELFF.

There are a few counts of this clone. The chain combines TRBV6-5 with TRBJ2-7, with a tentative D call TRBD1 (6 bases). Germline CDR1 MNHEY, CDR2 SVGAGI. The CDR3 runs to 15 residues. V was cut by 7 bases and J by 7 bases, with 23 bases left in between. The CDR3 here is CASTSGQGPISEQYF. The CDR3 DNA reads TGTGCCAGCACCTCGGGACAAGGGCCGATTTCTGAGCAGTACTTC.

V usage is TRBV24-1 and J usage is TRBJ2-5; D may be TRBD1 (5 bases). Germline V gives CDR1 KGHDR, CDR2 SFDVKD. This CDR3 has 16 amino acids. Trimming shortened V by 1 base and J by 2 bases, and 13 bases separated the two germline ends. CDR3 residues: CATSDFVGVGQETQYF. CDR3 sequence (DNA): TGTGCCACCAGTGATTTCGTAGGGGTGGGGCAAGAGACCCAGTACTTC.

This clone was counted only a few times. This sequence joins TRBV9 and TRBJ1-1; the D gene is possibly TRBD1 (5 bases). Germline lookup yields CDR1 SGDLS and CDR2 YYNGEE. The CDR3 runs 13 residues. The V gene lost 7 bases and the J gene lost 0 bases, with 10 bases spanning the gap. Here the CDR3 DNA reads TGTGCCAGCTCGGGGGTATTGAACACTGAAGCTTTCTTT. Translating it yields CASSGVLNTEAFF.

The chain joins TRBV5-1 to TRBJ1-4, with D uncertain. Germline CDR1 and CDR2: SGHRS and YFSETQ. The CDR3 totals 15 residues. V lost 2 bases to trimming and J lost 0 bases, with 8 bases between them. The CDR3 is CASSLLKATNEKLFF. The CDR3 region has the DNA TGCGCCAGCAGCTTACTAAAAGCAACTAATGAAAAACTGTTTTTT.

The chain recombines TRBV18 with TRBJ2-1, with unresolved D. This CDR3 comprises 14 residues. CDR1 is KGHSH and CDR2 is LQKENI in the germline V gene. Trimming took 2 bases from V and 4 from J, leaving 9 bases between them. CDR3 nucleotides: TGTGCCAGCTCACCAAGCTCGACTTACAATGAGCAGTTCTTC. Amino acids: CASSPSSTYNEQFF.

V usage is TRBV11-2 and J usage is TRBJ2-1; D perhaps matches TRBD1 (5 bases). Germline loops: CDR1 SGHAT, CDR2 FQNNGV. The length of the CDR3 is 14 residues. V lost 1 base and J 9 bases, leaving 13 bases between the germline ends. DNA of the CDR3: TGTGCCAGCAGCTTAGGGGGCCTGGGCAGTGAGCAGTTCTTC. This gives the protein CASSLGGLGSEQFF. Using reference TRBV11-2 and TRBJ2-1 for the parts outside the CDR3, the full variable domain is EAGVAQSPRYKIIEKRQSVAFWCNPISGHATLYWYQQILGQGPKLLIQFQNNGVVDDSQLPKDRFSAERLKGVDSTLKIQPAKLEDSAVYLCASSLGGLGSEQFFGPGTRLTVL.

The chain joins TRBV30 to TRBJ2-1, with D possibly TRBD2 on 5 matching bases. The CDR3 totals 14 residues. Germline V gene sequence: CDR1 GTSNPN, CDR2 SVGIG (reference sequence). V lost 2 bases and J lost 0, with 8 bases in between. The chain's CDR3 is CAWSSSDSYNEQFF. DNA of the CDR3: TGTGCCTGGAGTAGTAGCGACTCCTACAATGAGCAGTTCTTC.

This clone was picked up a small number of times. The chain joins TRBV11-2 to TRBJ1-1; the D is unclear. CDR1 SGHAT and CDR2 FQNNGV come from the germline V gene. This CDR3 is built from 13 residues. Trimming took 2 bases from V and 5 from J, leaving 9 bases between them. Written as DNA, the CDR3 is TGTGCCAGCAGCTTAACTCCCTCTACTGAAGCTTTCTTT. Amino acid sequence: CASSLTPSTEAFF.

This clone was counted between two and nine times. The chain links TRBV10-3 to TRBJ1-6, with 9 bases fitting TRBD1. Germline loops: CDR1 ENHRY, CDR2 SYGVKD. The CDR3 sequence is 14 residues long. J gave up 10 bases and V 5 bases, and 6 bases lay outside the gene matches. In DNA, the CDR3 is TGTGCCATCAGTTCCCGGGACAGGGAATCACCCCTCCACTTT. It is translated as CAISSRDRESPLHF.

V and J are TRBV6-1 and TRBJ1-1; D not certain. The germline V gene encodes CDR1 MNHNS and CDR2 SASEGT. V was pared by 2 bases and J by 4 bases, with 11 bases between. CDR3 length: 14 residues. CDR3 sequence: CASSETRGSTEAFF. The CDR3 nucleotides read TGTGCCAGCAGTGAAACCCGGGGATCCACTGAAGCTTTCTTT.

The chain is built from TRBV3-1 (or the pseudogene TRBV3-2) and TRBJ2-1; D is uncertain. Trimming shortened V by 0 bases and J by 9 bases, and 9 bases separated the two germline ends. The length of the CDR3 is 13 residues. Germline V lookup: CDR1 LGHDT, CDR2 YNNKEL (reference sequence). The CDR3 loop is CASSQEIVPEQFF. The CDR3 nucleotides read TGTGCCAGCAGCCAAGAGATAGTCCCTGAGCAGTTCTTC.